Each of the 27 T cell receptor beta chains below was sequenced from the same sample in a study of T-cell memory formation after mild COVID-19. MiXCR, run by TCRdb on the 5' RACE reads, gives a single entry per CDR3 protein. Of about 350,000 distinct CDR3 sequences listed, approximately 13% were seen once; the top ten hold roughly 20%. The sample was PBMCs or a T cell subset sorted from them (not recorded which). Every receptor here comes from a man aged 18 to 29 who had mild COVID-19 (a few samples of this study predate the infection). Cell type and time point are not known.

This clonotype was seen ten or more times. The chain joins TRBV28 to TRBJ2-5, with 9 bases lining up with TRBD1. Trimming took 5 bases from V and 8 from J; bases not matched to a gene: 15. The length of the CDR3 is 16 residues. Germline loops: CDR1 MDHEN, CDR2 SYDVKM. As DNA, the CDR3 is TGTGCCAGCAGTCCTGGGACAGGGAGGTACGGGGCCACCCAGTACTTC. Translation: CASSPGTGRYGATQYF.

This clonotype occurred a few times. V usage is TRBV19 and J usage is TRBJ2-2; 8 bases map to TRBD2. Germline lookup yields CDR1 LNHDA and CDR2 SQIVND (reference sequence). With V trimmed by 4 bases and J by 4 bases, 8 bases remained unmatched. The CDR3 has 16 residues. CDR3 coding DNA: TGTGCCAGTAGTACCGGTGTAGCGGGGCGCACCGGGGAGCTGTTTTTT. Residues: CASSTGVAGRTGELFF. The full variable domain, with the rest looked up from reference TRBV19 and TRBJ2-2, is DGGITQSPKYLFRKEGQNVTLSCEQNLNHDAMYWYRQDPGQGLRLIYYSQIVNDFQKGDIAEGYSVSREKKESFPLTVTSAQKNPTAFYLCASSTGVAGRTGELFFGEGSRLTVL.

This clonotype showed up many times. This chain uses TRBV4-1 with TRBJ2-3, with 12 bases aligning to TRBD2. The V gene's germline CDR1 is MGHRA and CDR2 YSYEKL. The CDR3 has 17 residues. The J segment lost 6 bases and the V segment lost 1 base, leaving 8 bases of the junction unmatched. This chain's CDR3 is CASSQGPSGGAGDTQYF. The CDR3 DNA is TGCGCCAGCAGCCAAGGGCCTAGCGGGGGGGCCGGGGATACGCAGTATTTT.

The genes are TRBV10-3 and TRBJ2-5; D is possibly TRBD2 (6 bases). Trimming removed 0 bases at V and 4 bases at J, with 15 bases between. Germline V CDR1 and CDR2: ENHRY, SYGVKD. CDR3 size: 16 residues. CDR3 sequence reads: CAISESGFRGGETQYF. The CDR3 region has the DNA TGTGCCATCAGTGAGTCGGGGTTTAGGGGAGGAGAGACCCAGTACTTC.

The chain recombines TRBV6-5 with TRBJ2-7, with D perhaps TRBD1 (5 bases). Trimming took off 6 bases at V and 3 bases at J, with 18 bases between the two ends. This CDR3 contains 15 residues. The germline gives CDR1 MNHEY, CDR2 SVGAGI. The CDR3 sequence is CASSPAGGHGYEQYF. The DNA for the CDR3 is TGTGCCAGCAGCCCGGCCGGCGGACACGGCTACGAGCAGTACTTC.

The table lists this clonotype with a few counts. This chain uses TRBV4-3 with TRBJ1-1, with unresolved D. The CDR3 has 13 residues. The germline V gene has CDR1 LGHNA and CDR2 YSLEER. V dropped 6 bases and J dropped 6 bases, with 14 bases sitting between them. The CDR3 DNA reads TGCGCCAGCAGTCATCTGGTTAATTCTGAAGCTTTCTTT. It specifies CASSHLVNSEAFF.

This chain joins TRBV10-3 and TRBJ2-7; D may be TRBD1 (6 bases). Germline-derived CDR1 and CDR2 are ENHRY and SYGVKD. V was trimmed by 4 bases and J by 4 bases, leaving 14 bases between them. CDR3 length equals 14 residues. This CDR3 reads CAISVLQGEYEQYF. CDR3 coding DNA: TGTGCCATCAGTGTGTTACAGGGAGAGTACGAGCAGTACTTC.

In this sample, this clonotype turned up many times. This sequence joins TRBV7-2 and TRBJ2-7; 8 bases are a match to TRBD2. There are 13 residues in the CDR3. V was pared by 5 bases and J by 4 bases, with 4 bases of the junction left unmatched. CDR1 and CDR2 from the germline V gene are SGHTA and FQGNSA. DNA for the CDR3: TGTGCCAGCAGCCGCGGGGGGCGGTACGAGCAGTACGTC. It translates to CASSRGGRYEQYV.

This clonotype showed up just a few times. V and J are TRBV10-3 and TRBJ1-1, with D possibly TRBD1 on 6 matching bases. The germline V gene has CDR1 ENHRY and CDR2 SYGVKD. V shed 0 bases and J shed 4 bases, with 15 bases lying between them. The CDR3 contains 16 residues. The CDR3 bases are TGTGCCATCAGTGAGTCGATCGGGGGCAGGGTCACTGAAGCTTTCTTT. It encodes CAISESIGGRVTEAFF.

This clonotype has a handful of counts. CDR3 loop: CASSPQGIQETQYF. CDR3 nucleotide sequence: TGTGCCAGCAGTCCCCAGGGTATCCAAGAGACCCAGTACTTC. The V gene is TRBV6-5, the J gene TRBJ2-5, with D perhaps TRBD1 (5 bases). This CDR3 is built from 14 residues. In germline, CDR1 is MNHEY, CDR2 SVGAGI. The V end lost 5 bases, the J end lost 1 base, and 11 bases lay between the germline ends.

This clonotype was observed a handful of times. The J gene is TRBJ2-7, the V gene TRBV5-4; 7 nucleotides line up with TRBD2. The CDR3 has 15 amino acids. Germline V gives CDR1 SGHNT, CDR2 YYREEE (reference sequence). Germline trimming cut 6 bases from V and 4 bases from J; bases unmatched to any gene: 13. This CDR3 reads CASNYGGSSPYEQYF. In DNA, the CDR3 is TGTGCCAGCAACTACGGGGGGTCGAGCCCTTACGAGCAGTACTTC.

The chain joins TRBV5-1 to TRBJ2-4; D is unresolved. V was pared by 0 bases and J by 5 bases, with 0 bases between. The CDR3 has 11 residues. CDR1 and CDR2 (germline): SGHRS, YFSETQ. The CDR3 bases are TGCGCCAGCAGCTTGGAAAACATTCAGTACTTC. This codes for CASSLENIQYF.

V and J are TRBV5-1 and TRBJ1-2, with a possible D match to TRBD1 (5 bases). The CDR3 length is 16 residues. The V gene's germline CDR1 is SGHRS and CDR2 YFSETQ. V was trimmed by 7 bases and J by 8 bases, leaving 27 bases between them. The CDR3 spells CASASHPPALGGGYTF. Here the CDR3 DNA reads TGCGCCAGCGCGTCACATCCACCGGCCCTCGGGGGAGGCTACACCTTC.

This clonotype was observed a handful of times. The chain employs TRBV29-1 and TRBJ2-1, with D uncertain. V was clipped by 4 bases and J by 6 bases, with 13 bases between them. Looked up from germline, CDR1 is SQVTM and CDR2 is ANQGSEA. The length of the CDR3 is 13 residues. The CDR3 DNA sequence: TGCAGCGTTGCGGCTAGACTTTCCAATGAGCAGTTCTTC. As protein: CSVAARLSNEQFF.

This clonotype was recorded many times. The V gene is TRBV18, the J gene TRBJ2-3, with D perhaps matching TRBD1 or TRBD2 (6 bases each). The germline V gene has CDR1 KGHSH and CDR2 LQKENI. V dropped 3 bases and J dropped 4 bases, with 14 bases sitting between them. This CDR3 region has 15 residues. CDR3 in amino acids: CASSPMGGRADTQYF. Written as DNA, the CDR3 is TGTGCCAGCTCACCCATGGGGGGCCGCGCAGATACGCAGTATTTT.

The chain uses TRBV6-1 and TRBJ2-1; 8 bases are shared with TRBD2. CDR3 length: 15 amino acids. The V gene end was trimmed by 4 bases and the J gene end by 7 bases; junction bases not matched to a gene: 9. CDR1 MNHNS and CDR2 SASEGT come from the germline V gene. Here the CDR3 DNA reads TGTGCCAGCAGTGTACTGGCGGGGGGTTCGAATGAGCAGTTCTTC. Its protein is CASSVLAGGSNEQFF.

V is TRBV4-3 and J is TRBJ1-2, with a tentative D call TRBD1 (6 bases). Germline CDR1 LGHNA, CDR2 YSLEER. The CDR3 consists of 14 residues. The V end was cut by 4 bases, the J end by 7 bases, with 16 bases between. In DNA, the CDR3 is TGCGCCAGCAGCCCAGGGGCCCGGGACTCTGGCTACACCTTC. Protein product: CASSPGARDSGYTF.

This clonotype was found many times. The genes are TRBV29-1 and TRBJ2-4; 7 bases map to TRBD2. Losses at the gene ends were 6 bases for V and 2 bases for J; bases not matched to a gene: 7. The CDR3 totals 14 residues. Germline lookup yields CDR1 SQVTM and CDR2 ANQGSEA. As DNA, the CDR3 is TGCAGCGTCGCAACCGGGGGGACCAAAAACATTCAGTACTTC. As protein: CSVATGGTKNIQYF.

This clonotype was seen only a few times. The chain is built from TRBV5-6 and TRBJ2-3, with unresolved D. Trimming pared 1 base from V and 7 bases from J, leaving 7 bases between. The germline V gene has CDR1 SGHDT and CDR2 YYEEEE. CDR3 size: 12 residues. The CDR3 is CASSLSRNTQYF. CDR3 bases: TGTGCCAGCAGCTTGTCACGGAATACGCAGTATTTT.

This chain connects TRBV5-1 to TRBJ1-2, with 7 positions matching TRBD1. Germline CDR1 is SGHRS and CDR2 is YFSETQ. Unmatched junction bases numbered 11, after V lost 4 bases and J lost 2 bases. This CDR3 has 16 residues. CDR3 protein: CASSVSPGQRNYGYTF. The CDR3 DNA reads as TGCGCCAGCAGCGTAAGCCCGGGACAGCGAAACTATGGCTACACCTTC.

The rearrangement links TRBV20-1 to TRBJ1-1; tentatively, D is TRBD1 (5 bases). The V end lost 6 bases, the J end lost 1 base, and 12 bases lay between the germline ends. Germline V gives CDR1 DFQATT, CDR2 SNEGSKA (reference sequence). The CDR3 contains 13 residues. CDR3 in DNA: TGCAGTGCACGCCGGAGGGGGAACACTGAAGCTTTCTTT. Its translation: CSARRRGNTEAFF.

V is TRBV27 and J is TRBJ1-5; possible D gene TRBD1, 6 bases. The germline V gene has CDR1 MNHEY and CDR2 SMNVEV (reference sequence). Trimming pared 7 bases from V and 4 bases from J, leaving 14 bases between. The CDR3 is made up of 14 amino acids. The DNA of the CDR3 is TGTGCCAGCACCCAGCTAGGGGGGAATCAGCCCCAGCATTTT. It codes for CASTQLGGNQPQHF.

V usage is TRBV4-1 and J usage is TRBJ1-2; a weak D match, TRBD1 (6 bases). V was shortened by 3 bases and J by 3 bases, with 17 bases between the two germline ends. CDR3 length: 16 residues. Germline V CDR1 and CDR2: MGHRA, YSYEKL. The CDR3 loop is CASSQLTGAPYYGYTF. The CDR3 DNA is TGCGCCAGCAGCCAGCTGACAGGCGCTCCCTACTATGGCTACACCTTC.

J is TRBJ2-3 and V is TRBV28, with TRBD1 matching over 8 bases. The CDR3 contains 17 residues. V gave up 3 bases and J gave up 0 bases; unmatched junction bases: 8. Per the germline V gene, CDR1 is MDHEN and CDR2 is SYDVKM. The CDR3 region has the DNA TGTGCCAGCAGTTTGGGGGTCCAGGGGGCTAGCACAGATACGCAGTATTTT. Residues: CASSLGVQGASTDTQYF.

This clonotype was observed a few times. A much larger clone differs from this one at a single base, so this may be a read error. The CDR3 protein is CASSLGLDNEQFF. The CDR3 region has the DNA TGTGCCAGCAGCTTAGGACTAGACAATGAGCAGTTCTTC. The chain employs TRBV7-9 and TRBJ2-1, with D possibly being TRBD2 (6 bases). This CDR3 comprises 13 residues. Trimming took off 1 base at V and 5 bases at J, with 6 bases between the two ends. Germline CDR1 SEHNR, CDR2 FQNEAQ (reference sequence).

This clonotype was seen repeatedly, ten times or more. The chain is built from TRBV10-3 and TRBJ2-3, with 8 nucleotides matching TRBD1. The V gene's germline CDR1 is ENHRY and CDR2 SYGVKD. CDR3 length: 16 amino acids. Trimming cost V 4 bases and J 2 bases; bases outside gene matches: 8. The DNA of the CDR3 is TGTGCCATCAGTGGACAGGGGCCATCTAACACAGATACGCAGTATTTT. This gives the protein CAISGQGPSNTDTQYF.

This clonotype was seen at least ten times. The chain combines TRBV5-6 with TRBJ2-1; 9 bases map to TRBD2. Looked up from germline, CDR1 is SGHDT and CDR2 is YYEEEE. The CDR3 covers 17 residues. V lost 3 bases to trimming and J lost 5 bases; unmatched junction nucleotides: 12. In DNA form, the CDR3 reads TGTGCCAGCAGCTCTAACTTAGCGGGGGACCTCCACAATGAGCAGTTCTTC. Its protein product is CASSSNLAGDLHNEQFF.